This T cell receptor beta chain was retrieved from a study of T cell repertoires in cytomegalovirus infection. Across the whole study: Signatures in public TCR beta sequences pointed to both CMV infection and matching HLA type. Regarding the study as a whole: Identification of carriers of CMV plus the relevant HLA was achieved through cumulative public TCR beta family frequency.

The CDR3 consists of 15 residues. CDR1 SGHVS and CDR2 FQNEAQ come from the germline V gene. V lost 4 bases, J lost 6 bases, and 10 bases stayed unmatched. MiXCR, applied by TCRdb to the reads, yields one record per CDR3 protein. Here the sample spans some 150,000 distinct CDR3 sequences, 6.5% being singletons. This clonotype was seen ten or more times. No antigen is known for it. Sequenced: PBMCs. This chain links TRBV7-8 with TRBJ1-1, with 8 bases matching TRBD1. The sequence came from a human donor in good health (CMV status not recorded). Some clones in this sample may be carry-over from other donors' samples. The CDR3 DNA reads as TGTGCCAGCAGCTCGATCGGACAGGGAGCTCCTGAAGCTTTCTTT. Protein sequence: CASSSIGQGAPEAFF.